Here is one T cell receptor (beta chain) with its context. TCRdb keeps only in-frame clones here, not all; method: immunoSEQ multiplex PCR. The table shows 150,000 to 200,000 clones, with roughly 90% occurring only once. The CDR3 contains 16 residues. The germline CDR1 and CDR2 sequences are SGHRS and YFSETQ. Trimming cost V 0 bases and J 0 bases, with 10 bases left between them. This sample was included in a study of blood T cell repertoires in COVID-19. Turning to the study itself: Samples representing acute and convalescent COVID-19 were sourced from the United States, Italy and Spain.

Source material: peripheral blood. This clonotype was sampled from a woman in her sixties or seventies with acute or convalescent COVID-19. The V and J genes are TRBV5-1 and TRBJ2-1; tentative D call: TRBD2 (5 bases). The CDR3 loop reads CASSLGGLSSYNEQFF. The DNA of the CDR3 is TGCGCCAGCAGCTTGGGCGGGCTAAGCTCCTACAATGAGCAGTTCTTC.